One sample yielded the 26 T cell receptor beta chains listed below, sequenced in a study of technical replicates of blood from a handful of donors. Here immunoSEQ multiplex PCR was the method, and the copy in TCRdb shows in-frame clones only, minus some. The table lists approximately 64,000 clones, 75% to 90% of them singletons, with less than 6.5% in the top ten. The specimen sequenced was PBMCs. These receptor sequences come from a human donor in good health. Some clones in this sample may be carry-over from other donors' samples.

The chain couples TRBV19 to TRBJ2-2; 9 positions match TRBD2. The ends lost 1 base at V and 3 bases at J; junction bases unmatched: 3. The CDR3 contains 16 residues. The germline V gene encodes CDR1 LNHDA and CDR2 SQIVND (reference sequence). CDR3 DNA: TGTGCCAGTAGTATAGGAGCGGGGGGTTACACCGGGGAGCTGTTTTTT. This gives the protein CASSIGAGGYTGELFF.

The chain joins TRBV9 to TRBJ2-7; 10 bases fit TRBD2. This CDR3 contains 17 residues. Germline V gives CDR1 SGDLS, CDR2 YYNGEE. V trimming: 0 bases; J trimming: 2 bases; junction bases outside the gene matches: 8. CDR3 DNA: TGTGCCAGCAGCGTAGGAGCGGGAGGGCTCCGCGCCTACGAGCAGTACTTC. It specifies CASSVGAGGLRAYEQYF.

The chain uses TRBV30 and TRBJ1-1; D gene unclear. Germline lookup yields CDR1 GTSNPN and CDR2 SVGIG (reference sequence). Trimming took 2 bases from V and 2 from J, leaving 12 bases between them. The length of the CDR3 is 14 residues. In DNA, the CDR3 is TGTGCCTGGAGTCCACCGCGAGATAACACTGAAGCTTTCTTT. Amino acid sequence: CAWSPPRDNTEAFF.

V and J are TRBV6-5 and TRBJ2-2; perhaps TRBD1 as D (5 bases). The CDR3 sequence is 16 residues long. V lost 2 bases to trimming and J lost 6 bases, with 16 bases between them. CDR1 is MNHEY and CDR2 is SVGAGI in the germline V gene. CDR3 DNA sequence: TGTGCCAGCAGTTACAACGTAGTCAGGGCCCCCGGGGAGCTGTTTTTT. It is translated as CASSYNVVRAPGELFF.

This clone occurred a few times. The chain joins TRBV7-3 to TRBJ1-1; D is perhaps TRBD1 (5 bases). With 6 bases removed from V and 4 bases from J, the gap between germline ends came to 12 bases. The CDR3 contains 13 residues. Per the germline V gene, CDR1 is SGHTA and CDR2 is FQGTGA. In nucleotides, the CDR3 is TGTGCCAGCAGGGGGGAGGGGACCACTGAAGCTTTCTTT. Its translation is CASRGEGTTEAFF.

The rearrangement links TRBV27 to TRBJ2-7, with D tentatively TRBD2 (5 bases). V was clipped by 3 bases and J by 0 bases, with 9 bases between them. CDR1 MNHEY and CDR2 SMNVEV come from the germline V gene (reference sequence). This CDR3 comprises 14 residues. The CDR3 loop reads CASSFTGNSYEQYF. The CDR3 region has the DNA TGTGCCAGCAGTTTTACCGGGAACTCCTACGAGCAGTACTTC.

As DNA, the CDR3 is TGTGCCAGCAGGTCGAGTGATAGCTCCTACGAGCAGTACTTC. Its protein product is CASRSSDSSYEQYF. The chain combines TRBV6-5 with TRBJ2-7, with no clear D. Germline assignment: CDR1 MNHEY and CDR2 SVGAGI. This CDR3 spans 14 amino acids. Deletions cut 6 bases from V and 0 bases from J, with 12 bases between.

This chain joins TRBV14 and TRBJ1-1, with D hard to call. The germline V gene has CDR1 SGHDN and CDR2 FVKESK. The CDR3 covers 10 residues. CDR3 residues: CEPSDTEAFF. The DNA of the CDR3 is TGTGAACCCTCGGACACTGAAGCTTTCTTT.

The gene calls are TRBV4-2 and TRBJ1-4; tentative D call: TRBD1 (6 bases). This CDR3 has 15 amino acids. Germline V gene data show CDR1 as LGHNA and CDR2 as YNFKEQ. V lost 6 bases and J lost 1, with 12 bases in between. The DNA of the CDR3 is TGTGCCAGCAGGGCGGGGGGCAGAACTAATGAAAAACTGTTTTTT. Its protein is CASRAGGRTNEKLFF.

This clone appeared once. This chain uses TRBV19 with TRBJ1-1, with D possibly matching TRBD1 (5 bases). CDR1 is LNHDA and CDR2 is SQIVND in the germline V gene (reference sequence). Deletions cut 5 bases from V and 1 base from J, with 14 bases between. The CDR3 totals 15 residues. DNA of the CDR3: TGTGCCAGTAGTGCTCCCTCGGGGGGGAACACTGAAGCTTTCTTT. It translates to CASSAPSGGNTEAFF.

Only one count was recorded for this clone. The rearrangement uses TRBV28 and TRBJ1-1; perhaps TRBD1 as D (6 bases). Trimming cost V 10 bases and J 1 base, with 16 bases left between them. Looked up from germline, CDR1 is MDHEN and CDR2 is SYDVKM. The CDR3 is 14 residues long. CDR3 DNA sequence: TGTGCCATCAAACCGGGACAAGGGAACACTGAAGCTTTCTTT. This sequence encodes CAIKPGQGNTEAFF.

This chain's CDR3 is CASSSGTGGSPLHF. For the CDR3, the DNA is TGCGCCAGCAGCTCCGGGACAGGGGGTTCACCCCTCCACTTT. The chain recombines TRBV5-1 with TRBJ1-6; 11 positions agree with TRBD1. The CDR3 has 14 residues. Germline values: CDR1 SGHRS, CDR2 YFSETQ. V shed 3 bases and J 9 bases; nucleotides not matched to a gene: 2.

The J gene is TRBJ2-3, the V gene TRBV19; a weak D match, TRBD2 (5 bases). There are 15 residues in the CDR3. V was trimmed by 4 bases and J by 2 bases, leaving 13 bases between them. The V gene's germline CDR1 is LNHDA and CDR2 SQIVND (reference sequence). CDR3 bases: TGTGCCAGTAGTACAGGAGACTATGCCACAGATACGCAGTATTTT. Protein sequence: CASSTGDYATDTQYF.

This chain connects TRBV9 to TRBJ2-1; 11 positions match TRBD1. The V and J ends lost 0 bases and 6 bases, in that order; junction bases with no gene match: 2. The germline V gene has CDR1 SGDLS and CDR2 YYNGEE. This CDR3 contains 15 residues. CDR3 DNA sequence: TGTGCCAGCAGCGTAGGGGGGACAGGGGGCAATGAGCAGTTCTTC. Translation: CASSVGGTGGNEQFF. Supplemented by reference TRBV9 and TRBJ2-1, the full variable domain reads DSGVTQTPKHLITATGQRVTLRCSPRSGDLSVYWYQQSLDQGLQFLIQYYNGEERAKGNILERFSAQQFPDLHSELNLSSLELGDSALYFCASSVGGTGGNEQFFGPGTRLTVL.

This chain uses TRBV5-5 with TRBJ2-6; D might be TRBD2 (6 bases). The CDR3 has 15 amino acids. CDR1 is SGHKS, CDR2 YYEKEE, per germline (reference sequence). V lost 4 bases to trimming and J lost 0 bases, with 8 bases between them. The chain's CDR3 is CASSRDFSGANVLTF. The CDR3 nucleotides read TGTGCCAGCAGCCGGGACTTCTCTGGGGCCAACGTCCTGACTTTC.

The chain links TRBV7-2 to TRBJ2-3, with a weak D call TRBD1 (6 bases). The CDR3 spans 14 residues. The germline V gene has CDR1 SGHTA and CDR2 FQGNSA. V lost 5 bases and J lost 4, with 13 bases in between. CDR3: CASSHGTTADTQYF. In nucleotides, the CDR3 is TGTGCCAGCAGCCACGGGACAACTGCAGATACGCAGTATTTT. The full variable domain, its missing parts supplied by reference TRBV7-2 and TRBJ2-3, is GAGVSQSPSNKVTEKGKDVELRCDPISGHTALYWYRQSLGQGLEFLIYFQGNSAPDKSGLPSDRFSAERTGGSVSTLTIQRTQQEDSAVYLCASSHGTTADTQYFGPGTRLTVL.

CDR3 DNA sequence: TGTGCCAGCAGCTTATGGGGACAGGGGGCGAAACAGTACTTC. It translates to CASSLWGQGAKQYF. The chain has TRBV7-3 and TRBJ2-7, with 12 nucleotides matching TRBD1. Germline V gene data show CDR1 as SGHTA and CDR2 as FQGTGA. With 2 bases clipped from V and 10 bases from J, the junction kept 6 bases outside the gene matches. The CDR3 has 14 residues.

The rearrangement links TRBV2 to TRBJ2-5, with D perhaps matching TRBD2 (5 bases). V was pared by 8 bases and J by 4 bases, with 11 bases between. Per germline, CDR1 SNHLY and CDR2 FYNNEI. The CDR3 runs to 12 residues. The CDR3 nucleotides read TGTGCCAGCGGACTGCGTCCAGAGACCCAGTACTTC. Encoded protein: CASGLRPETQYF.

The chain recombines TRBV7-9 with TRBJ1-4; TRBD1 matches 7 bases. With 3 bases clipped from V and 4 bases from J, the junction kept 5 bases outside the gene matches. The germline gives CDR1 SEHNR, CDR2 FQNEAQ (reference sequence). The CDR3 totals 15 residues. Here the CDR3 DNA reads TGTGCCAGCAGCTTGCCGGGACAGTTTAATGAAAAACTGTTTTTT. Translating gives CASSLPGQFNEKLFF.

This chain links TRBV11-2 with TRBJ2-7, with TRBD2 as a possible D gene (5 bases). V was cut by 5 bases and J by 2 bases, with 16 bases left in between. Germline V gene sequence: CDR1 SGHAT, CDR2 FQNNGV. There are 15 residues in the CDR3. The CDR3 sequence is CASSTFRGRAYEQYF. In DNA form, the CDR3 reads TGTGCCAGCAGCACCTTCCGGGGTCGGGCCTACGAGCAGTACTTC.

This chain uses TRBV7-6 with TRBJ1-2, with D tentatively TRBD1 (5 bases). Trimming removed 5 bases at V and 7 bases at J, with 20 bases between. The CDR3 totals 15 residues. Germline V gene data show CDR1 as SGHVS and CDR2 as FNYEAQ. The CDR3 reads CASSPRLGGVVGYTF. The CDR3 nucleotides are TGTGCCAGCAGCCCACGTTTGGGAGGGGTCGTTGGCTACACCTTC.

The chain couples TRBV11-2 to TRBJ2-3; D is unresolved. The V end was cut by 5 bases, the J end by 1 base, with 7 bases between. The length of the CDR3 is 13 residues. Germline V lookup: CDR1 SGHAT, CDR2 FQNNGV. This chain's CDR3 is CASSPGGTDTQYF. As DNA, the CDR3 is TGTGCCAGCAGCCCAGGCGGCACAGATACGCAGTATTTT.

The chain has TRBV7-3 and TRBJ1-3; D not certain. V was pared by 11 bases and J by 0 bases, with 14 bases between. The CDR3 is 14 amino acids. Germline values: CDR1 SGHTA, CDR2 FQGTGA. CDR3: CAFVMESSGNTIYF. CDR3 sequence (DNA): TGTGCCTTCGTCATGGAGAGCTCTGGAAACACCATATATTTT.

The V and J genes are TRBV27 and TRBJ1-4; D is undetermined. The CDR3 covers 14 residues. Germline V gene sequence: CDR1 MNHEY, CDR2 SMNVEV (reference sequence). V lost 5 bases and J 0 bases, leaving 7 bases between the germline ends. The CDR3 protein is CASSPLTTNEKLFF. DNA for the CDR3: TGTGCCAGCAGTCCGTTAACAACTAATGAAAAACTGTTTTTT.

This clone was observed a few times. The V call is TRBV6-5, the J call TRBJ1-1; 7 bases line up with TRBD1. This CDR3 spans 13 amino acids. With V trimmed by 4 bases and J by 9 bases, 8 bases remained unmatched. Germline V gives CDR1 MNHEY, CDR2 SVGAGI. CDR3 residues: CASSFIWTGKAFF. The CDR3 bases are TGTGCCAGCAGTTTTATCTGGACAGGTAAAGCTTTCTTT.

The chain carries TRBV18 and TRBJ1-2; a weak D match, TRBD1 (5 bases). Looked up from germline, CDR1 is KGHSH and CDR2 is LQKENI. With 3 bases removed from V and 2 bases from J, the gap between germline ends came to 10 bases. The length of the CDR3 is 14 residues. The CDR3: CASSPWTTNYGYTF. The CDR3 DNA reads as TGTGCCAGCTCACCTTGGACAACAAACTATGGCTACACCTTC.